The sequence of this T cell receptor beta chain was determined in a study of molecular identifiers for immune sequencing clone quantification. For the study at large: Replicates partitioned RNA from approximately 20,000 or 100,000 naive CD8 cells into five parts, sequencing four.

A CD8+CD4-CCR7+CD45RA+ gate was used to sort naive CD8 T cells. The germline V gene has CDR1 LNHDA and CDR2 SQIVND (reference sequence). The germline V and J ends were trimmed by 11 bases and 4 bases, with 18 bases remaining between them. The CDR3 extends over 13 amino acids. Generation of bulk TCR libraries relied on previously described methods and listed TCR primers. TCRdb itself ran the PCR reads through MiXCR, one entry per CDR3 protein. The repertoire holds approximately 680,000 distinct CDR3 sequences, about 25% seen once, with around 0.78% in the top ten. The gene calls are TRBV19 and TRBJ2-7, with TRBD1 as a possible D gene (6 bases). This clonotype was sampled from a human donor in good health. Some libraries in this study had Jurkat cell RNA spiked in. The sequenced sample consisted of naive CD8+ T cells from blood, with Jurkat cell RNA spiked in. Subset here: FACS-sorted CD8+CD4-CCR7+CD45RA+ naive T cells. The CDR3 protein is CAAWPGVAYEQYF. CDR3 bases: TGTGCCGCGTGGCCAGGGGTGGCGTACGAGCAGTACTTC.